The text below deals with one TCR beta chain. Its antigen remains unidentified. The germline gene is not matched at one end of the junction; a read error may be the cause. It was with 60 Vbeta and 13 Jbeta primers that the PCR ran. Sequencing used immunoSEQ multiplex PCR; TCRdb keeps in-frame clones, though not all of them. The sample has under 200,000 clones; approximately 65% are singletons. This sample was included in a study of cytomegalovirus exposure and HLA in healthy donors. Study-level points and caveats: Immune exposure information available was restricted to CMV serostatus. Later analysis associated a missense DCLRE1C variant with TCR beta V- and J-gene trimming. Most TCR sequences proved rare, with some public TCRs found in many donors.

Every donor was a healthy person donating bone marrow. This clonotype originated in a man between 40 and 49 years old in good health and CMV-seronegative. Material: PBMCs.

CDR3 DNA sequence: TGTGCCAGCAGCTTGTTCTCGGGAGGCTATGGCTACACCTTC. Its translation is CASSLFSGGYGYTF. The V and J genes are TRBV5-1 and TRBJ1-2; D uncertain. Germline CDR1 is SGHRS and CDR2 is YFSETQ. This CDR3 spans 14 amino acids. Using reference TRBV5-1 and TRBJ1-2 for the parts outside the CDR3, the full variable domain is KAGVTQTPRYLIKTRGQQVTLSCSPISGHRSVSWYQQTPGQGLQFLFEYFSETQRNKGNFPGRFSGRQFSNSRSEMNVSTLELGDSALYLCASSLFSGGYGYTFGSGTRLTVV.